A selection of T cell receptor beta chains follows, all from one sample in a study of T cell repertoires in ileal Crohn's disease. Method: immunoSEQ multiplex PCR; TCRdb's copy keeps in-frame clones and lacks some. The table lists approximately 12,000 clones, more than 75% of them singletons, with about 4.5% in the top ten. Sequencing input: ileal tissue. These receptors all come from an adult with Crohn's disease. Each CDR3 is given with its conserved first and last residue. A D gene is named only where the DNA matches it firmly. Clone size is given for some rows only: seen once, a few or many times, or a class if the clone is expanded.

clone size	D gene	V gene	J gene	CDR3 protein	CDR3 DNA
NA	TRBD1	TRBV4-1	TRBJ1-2	CASSQDTSDRTNGYTF	TGCGCCAGCAGCCAAGATACTTCGGACAGGACCAATGGCTACACCTTC
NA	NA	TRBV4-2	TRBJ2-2	CASRDMGGNTGELFF	TGTGCCAGCAGGGACATGGGCGGGAACACCGGGGAGCTGTTTTTT
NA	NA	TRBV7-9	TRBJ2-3	CASSFSAGSTDTQYF	TGTGCCAGCAGCTTTTCGGCGGGGAGCACAGATACGCAGTATTTT
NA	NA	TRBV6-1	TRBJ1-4	CASSEQGWGNEKLFF	TGTGCCAGCAGTGAACAGGGGTGGGGGAATGAAAAACTGTTTTTT
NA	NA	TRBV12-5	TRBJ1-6	CASGLDSSNSPLHF	TGTGCTAGTGGCTTAGACAGTTCTAATTCACCCCTCCACTTT
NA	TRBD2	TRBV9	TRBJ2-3	CASSVADGRGTDTQYF	TGTGCCAGCAGCGTAGCGGACGGGAGGGGTACAGATACGCAGTATTTT
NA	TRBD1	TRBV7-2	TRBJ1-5	CASSLALRTGSNQPQHF	TGTGCCAGCAGCTTAGCGCTCAGGACAGGGAGCAATCAGCCCCAGCATTTT
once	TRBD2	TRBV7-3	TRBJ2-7	CASSIASGPAYEQYF	TGTGCCAGCAGCATCGCTAGCGGGCCCGCCTACGAGCAGTACTTC
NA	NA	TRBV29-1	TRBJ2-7	CSAWTLSSYEQYF	TGCAGCGCTTGGACACTAAGCTCCTACGAGCAGTACTTC
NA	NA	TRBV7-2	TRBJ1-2	CAKLRDTLHYGYTF	TGTGCCAAACTCCGGGACACCCTACACTATGGCTACACCTTC
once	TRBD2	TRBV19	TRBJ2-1	CASSIREGYEQFF	TGTGCCAGTAGTATAAGGGAGGGGTATGAGCAGTTCTTC
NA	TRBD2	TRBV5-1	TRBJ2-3	CASTFSGGSTDTQYF	TGCGCCAGCACCTTTAGCGGGGGGAGCACAGATACGCAGTATTTT
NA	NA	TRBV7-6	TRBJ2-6	CASSLRGSSGANVLTF	TGTGCCAGCAGCTTACGAGGGAGCTCTGGGGCCAACGTCCTGACTTTC
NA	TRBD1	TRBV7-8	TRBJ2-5	CASSSILQGIGETQYF	TGTGCCAGCAGCTCGATCCTACAGGGGATCGGAGAGACCCAGTACTTC
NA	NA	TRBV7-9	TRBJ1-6	CASSRGSQNYSPLHF	TGTGCCAGCAGCCGCGGGAGTCAGAACTATTCACCCCTCCACTTT
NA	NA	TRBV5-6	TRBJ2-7	CASSLRSTLEQYF	TGTGCCAGCAGCTTGAGATCGACTCTCGAGCAGTACTTC
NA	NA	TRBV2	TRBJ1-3	CASSEGRGNSGNTIYF	TGTGCCAGCAGTGAAGGACGGGGTAACTCTGGAAACACCATATATTTT
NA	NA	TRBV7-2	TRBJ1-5	CASSLDAPGSLSNQPQHF	TGTGCCAGCAGCTTAGATGCCCCGGGGAGCCTTAGCAATCAGCCCCAGCATTTT
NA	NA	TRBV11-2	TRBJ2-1	CASSLGRNNEQFF	TGTGCCAGCAGCTTAGGCAGGAACAATGAGCAGTTCTTC
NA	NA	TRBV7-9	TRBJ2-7	CASSPRAQSGYEQYF	TGTGCCAGCAGCCCCAGGGCCCAATCGGGCTACGAGCAGTACTTC
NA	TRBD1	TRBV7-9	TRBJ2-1	CASSLGLDRDSFNEQFF	TGTGCCAGCAGCTTAGGGTTAGACCGGGACAGCTTCAATGAGCAGTTCTTC
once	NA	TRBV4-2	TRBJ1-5	CASSPGGHQPQHF	TGTGCCAGCAGCCCCGGGGGGCATCAGCCCCAGCATTTT
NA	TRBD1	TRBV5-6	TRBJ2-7	CASSFRDRGGEQYF	TGTGCCAGCAGCTTTCGGGACAGGGGTGGCGAGCAGTACTTC
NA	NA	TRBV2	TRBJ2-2	CASSEVVLGALTNTGELFF	TGTGCCAGCAGTGAAGTCGTACTAGGCGCCCTCACGAACACCGGGGAGCTGTTTTTT
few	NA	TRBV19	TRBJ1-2	CASTVQEGNYGYTF	TGTGCCAGTACCGTCCAGGAGGGAAACTATGGCTACACCTTC
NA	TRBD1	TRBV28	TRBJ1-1	CASSITGTVTEAFF	TGTGCCAGCAGTATAACCGGGACAGTCACTGAAGCTTTCTTT
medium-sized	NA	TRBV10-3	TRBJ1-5	CAISESGVKAVNQPQHF	TGTGCCATCAGTGAGTCTGGAGTGAAGGCCGTCAATCAGCCCCAGCATTTT
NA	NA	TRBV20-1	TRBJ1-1	CSASDTSNFF	TGCAGTGCTTCGGACACGTCGAATTTCTTT
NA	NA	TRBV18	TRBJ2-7	CASSREQSGTSRTGQYF	TGTGCCAGCTCACGTGAACAATCCGGGACTTCAAGAACGGGACAGTACTTC
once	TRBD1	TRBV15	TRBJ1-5	CATSQGQGAAQPQHF	TGTGCCACCAGCCAGGGACAGGGGGCCGCTCAGCCCCAGCATTTT
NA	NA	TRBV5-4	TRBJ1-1	CASSLGVGGAFF	TGTGCCAGCAGCTTGGGGGTAGGAGGAGCTTTCTTT
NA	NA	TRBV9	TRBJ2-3	CASSSKLTDTQYF	TGTGCCAGCAGCTCGAAACTTACAGATACGCAGTATTTT
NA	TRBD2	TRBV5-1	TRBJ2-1	CASSLVAGTRDEQFF	TGCGCCAGCAGCTTAGTAGCGGGCACCCGGGATGAGCAGTTCTTC
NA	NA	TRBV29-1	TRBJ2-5	CSVGRTSGETQYF	TGCAGCGTCGGACGTACTAGTGGCGAGACCCAGTACTTC
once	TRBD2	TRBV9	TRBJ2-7	CASSASSGGAGSYEQYF	TGTGCCAGCAGCGCGTCTAGCGGGGGGGCAGGATCCTACGAGCAGTACTTC
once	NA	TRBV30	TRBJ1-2	CAWSAGGGGYTF	TGTGCCTGGAGTGCCGGGGGAGGCGGCTACACCTTC
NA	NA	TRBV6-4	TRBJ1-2	CASSDGRGAYGYTF	TGTGCCAGCAGTGACGGCAGGGGCGCGTATGGCTACACCTTC
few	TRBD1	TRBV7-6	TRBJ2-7	CASSPLQGAYEQYF	TGTGCCAGCAGCCCCCTTCAGGGGGCCTACGAGCAGTACTTC
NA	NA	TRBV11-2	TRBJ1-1	CASSLEYFYEAFF	TGTGCCAGCAGCTTAGAATATTTCTATGAAGCTTTCTTT
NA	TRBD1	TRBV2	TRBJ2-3	CANTGGGGDMQYF	TGTGCCAACACAGGGGGTGGGGGAGATATGCAGTATTTT
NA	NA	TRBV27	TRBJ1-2	CASSPRERGFYGYTF	TGTGCCAGCAGTCCACGGGAGCGAGGGTTCTATGGCTACACCTTC
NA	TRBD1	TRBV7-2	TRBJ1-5	CASSSDRGQPQHF	TGTGCCAGCAGCTCAGACAGGGGCCAGCCCCAGCATTTT
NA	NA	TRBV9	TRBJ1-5	CASPGRDGRSQHF	TGTGCCAGCCCCGGAAGAGATGGGCGCTCCCAGCATTTT
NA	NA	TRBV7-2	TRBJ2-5	CARSAIVDLGAQYF	TGTGCCAGGAGCGCGATCGTGGACCTCGGGGCCCAGTACTTC